This T cell receptor beta chain was sequenced for a study of early T cells in non-severe SARS-CoV-2 infection. After removal of 3 bases from V and 6 bases from J, the junction contained 2 bases not matched to a gene. The CDR3 is 13 residues long. CDR1 and CDR2 from the germline V gene are SGHKS and YYEKEE (reference sequence). The TCR library protocol attached unique molecular identifiers to the individual cDNA molecules. TCRdb used MiXCR to reprocess the 5' RACE reads, holding one entry per CDR3 protein. The table has tens of thousands of distinct CDR3 sequences, about 15% seen once. This clonotype showed up many times.

The origin of this receptor is an adult who was a healthcare worker with PCR-confirmed SARS-CoV-2 infection or an uninfected control (not recorded which). The gene calls are TRBV5-5 and TRBJ2-1; 8 nucleotides align to TRBD2. What was sequenced was whole blood. Written as DNA, the CDR3 is TGTGCCAGCAGCTACCGGGGGGGCAATGAGCAGTTCTTC. This translates into CASSYRGGNEQFF.